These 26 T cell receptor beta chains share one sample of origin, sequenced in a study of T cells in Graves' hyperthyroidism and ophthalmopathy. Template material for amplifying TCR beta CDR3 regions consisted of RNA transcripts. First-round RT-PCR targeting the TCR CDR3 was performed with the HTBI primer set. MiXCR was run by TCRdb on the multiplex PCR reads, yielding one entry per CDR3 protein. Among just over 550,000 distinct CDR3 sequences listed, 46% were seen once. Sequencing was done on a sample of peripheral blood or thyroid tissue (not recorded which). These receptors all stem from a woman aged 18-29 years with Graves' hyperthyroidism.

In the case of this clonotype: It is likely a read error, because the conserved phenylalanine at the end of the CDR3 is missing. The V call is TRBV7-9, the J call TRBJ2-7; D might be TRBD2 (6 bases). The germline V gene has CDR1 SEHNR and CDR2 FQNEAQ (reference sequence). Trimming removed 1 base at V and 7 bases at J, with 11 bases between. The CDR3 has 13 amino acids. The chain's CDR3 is CASSLDQGREQYL. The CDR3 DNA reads TGTGCCAGCAGCTTAGATCAAGGGAGGGAGCAGTACCTC.

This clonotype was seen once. In nucleotides, the CDR3 is TGTGCCACCAGCAGATTTCGACAGGGCCATGGCTACACCTTC. Translation: CATSRFRQGHGYTF. This sequence joins TRBV15 and TRBJ1-2; 7 bases are a match to TRBD1. CDR3 length: 14 amino acids. Trimming at V came to 2 bases and at J to 6 bases, leaving 6 bases not matched to a gene. In germline, CDR1 is LNHNV, CDR2 YYDKDF (reference sequence). Based on the CDR3 plus reference TRBV15 and TRBJ1-2, the full variable domain is DAMVIQNPRYQVTQFGKPVTLSCSQTLNHNVMYWYQQKSSQAPKLLFHYYDKDFNNEADTPDNFQSRRPNTSFCFLDIRSPGLGDTAMYLCATSRFRQGHGYTFGSGTRLTVV.

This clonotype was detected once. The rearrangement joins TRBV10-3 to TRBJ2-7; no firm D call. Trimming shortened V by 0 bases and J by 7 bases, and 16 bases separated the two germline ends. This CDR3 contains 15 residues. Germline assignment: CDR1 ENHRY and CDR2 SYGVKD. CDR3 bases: TGTGCCATCAGTGAGTCAGGCAGAACCCACGGTGAGCAGTACTTC. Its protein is CAISESGRTHGEQYF.

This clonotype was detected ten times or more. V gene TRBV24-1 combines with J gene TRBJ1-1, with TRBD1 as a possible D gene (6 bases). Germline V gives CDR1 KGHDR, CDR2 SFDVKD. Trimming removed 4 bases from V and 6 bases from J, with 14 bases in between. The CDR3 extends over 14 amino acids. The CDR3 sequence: CATSETGGRAEAFF. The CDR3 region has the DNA TGTGCCACCAGTGAGACTGGGGGCAGGGCTGAAGCTTTCTTT.

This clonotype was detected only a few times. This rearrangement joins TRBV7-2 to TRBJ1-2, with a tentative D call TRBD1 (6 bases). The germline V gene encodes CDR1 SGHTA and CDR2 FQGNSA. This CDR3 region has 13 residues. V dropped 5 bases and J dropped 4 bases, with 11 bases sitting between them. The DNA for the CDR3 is TGTGCCAGCAGCCACGGGACAAGCTATGGCTACACCTTC. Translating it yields CASSHGTSYGYTF.

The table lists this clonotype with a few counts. DNA of the CDR3: TGTGCCAGCAGAGTTAAAGCGGGGGCCCATGGCTACACCTTC. It translates to CASRVKAGAHGYTF. This chain uses TRBV7-3 with TRBJ1-2; a weak D match, TRBD1 (6 bases). CDR3 length equals 14 residues. Germline values: CDR1 SGHTA, CDR2 FQGTGA. V was pared by 6 bases and J by 6 bases, with 17 bases between. The entire variable domain, with the rest obtained from reference TRBV7-3 and TRBJ1-2, is as follows: GAGVSQTPSNKVTEKGKYVELRCDPISGHTALYWYRQSLGQGPEFLIYFQGTGAADDSGLPNDRFFAVRPEGSVSTLKIQRTERGDSAVYLCASRVKAGAHGYTFGSGTRLTVV.

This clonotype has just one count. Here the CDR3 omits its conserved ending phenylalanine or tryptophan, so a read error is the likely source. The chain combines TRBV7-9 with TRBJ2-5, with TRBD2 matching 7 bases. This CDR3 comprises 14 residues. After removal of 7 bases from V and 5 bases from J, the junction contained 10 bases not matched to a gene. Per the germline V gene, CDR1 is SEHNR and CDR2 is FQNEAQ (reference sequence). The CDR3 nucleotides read TGTGCCAGCACCGAAGGGACTATCGGGGAGACCCAGTACTTA. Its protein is CASTEGTIGETQYL.

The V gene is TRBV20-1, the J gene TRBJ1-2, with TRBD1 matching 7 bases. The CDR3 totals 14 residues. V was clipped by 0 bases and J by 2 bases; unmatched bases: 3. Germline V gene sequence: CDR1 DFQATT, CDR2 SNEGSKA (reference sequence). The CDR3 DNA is TGCAGTGCTAGAGAGAAGACAGGGAACTATGGCTACACCTTC. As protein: CSAREKTGNYGYTF.

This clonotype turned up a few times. The CDR3 coding sequence is TGTGCCAGCAGCCGGAACGATGGGACTGGGAGTAACTATGGCTACACCTTC. This translates into CASSRNDGTGSNYGYTF. The gene calls are TRBV14 and TRBJ1-2; a possible D gene is TRBD1 (5 bases). This CDR3 is built from 17 residues. V was shortened by 4 bases and J by 1 base, with 19 bases between the two germline ends. Germline V gene lookup returns CDR1 SGHDN and CDR2 FVKESK.

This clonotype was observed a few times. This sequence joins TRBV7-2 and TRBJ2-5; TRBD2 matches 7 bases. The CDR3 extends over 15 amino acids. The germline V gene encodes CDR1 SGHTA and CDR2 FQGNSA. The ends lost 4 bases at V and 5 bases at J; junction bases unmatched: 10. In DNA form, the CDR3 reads TGTGCCAGCAGCTCGCTAGGGAGGGCCGGGGAGACCCAGTACTTC. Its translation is CASSSLGRAGETQYF.

CDR3 sequence (DNA): TGTGCCAGCAGTGCGATGGGCACCATGGGTTCACCCCTCCACTTT. Translating gives CASSAMGTMGSPLHF. The V call is TRBV2, the J call TRBJ1-6; no definite D call. V was trimmed by 4 bases and J by 9 bases, leaving 16 bases between them. The V gene's germline CDR1 is SNHLY and CDR2 FYNNEI. The CDR3 is 15 amino acids.

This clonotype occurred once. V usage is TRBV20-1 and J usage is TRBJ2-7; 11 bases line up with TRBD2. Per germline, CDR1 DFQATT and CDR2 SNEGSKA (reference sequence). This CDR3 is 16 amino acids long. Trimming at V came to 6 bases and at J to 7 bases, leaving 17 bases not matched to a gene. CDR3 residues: CSAATASGRLGWEQYF. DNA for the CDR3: TGCAGTGCGGCTACAGCTAGCGGGAGGCTGGGGTGGGAGCAGTACTTC.

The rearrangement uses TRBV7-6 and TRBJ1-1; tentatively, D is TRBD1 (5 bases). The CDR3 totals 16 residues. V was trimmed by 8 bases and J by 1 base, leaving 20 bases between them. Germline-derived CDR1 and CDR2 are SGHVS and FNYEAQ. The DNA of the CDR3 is TGTGCCAGCTCACCAATTTCGGGGAGGGGGAACACTGAAGCTTTCTTT. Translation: CASSPISGRGNTEAFF.

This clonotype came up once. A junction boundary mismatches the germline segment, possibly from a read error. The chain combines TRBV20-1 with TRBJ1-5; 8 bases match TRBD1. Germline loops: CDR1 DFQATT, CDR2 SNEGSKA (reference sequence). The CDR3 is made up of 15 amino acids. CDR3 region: CSAGDLQGDNQPQHF. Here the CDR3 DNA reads TGCAGTGCTGGAGATCTACAGGGGGACAATCAGCCCCAGCACTTT.

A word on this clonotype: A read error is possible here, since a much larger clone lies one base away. The CDR3 here is CASSGEEKLLF. CDR3 coding DNA: TGTGCCAGCAGTGGGGAGGAAAAACTGCTTTTT. The rearrangement joins TRBV2 to TRBJ1-4, with no clear D. Per the germline V gene, CDR1 is SNHLY and CDR2 is FYNNEI. CDR3 length: 11 residues. The entire variable domain, with the rest obtained from reference TRBV2 and TRBJ1-4, is as follows: EPEVTQTPSHQVTQMGQEVILRCVPISNHLYFYWYRQILGQKVEFLVSFYNNEISEKSEIFDDQFSVERPDGSNFTLKIRSTKLEDSAMYFCASSGEEKLLFGSGTQLSVL.

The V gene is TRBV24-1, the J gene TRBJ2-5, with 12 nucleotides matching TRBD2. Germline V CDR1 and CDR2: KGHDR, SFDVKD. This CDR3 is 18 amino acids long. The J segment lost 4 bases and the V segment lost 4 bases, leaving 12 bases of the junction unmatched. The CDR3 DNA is TGTGCCACCAGTGACCCTTACCGGACTAGCGGGATGGGAGAGACCCAGTACTTC. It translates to CATSDPYRTSGMGETQYF.

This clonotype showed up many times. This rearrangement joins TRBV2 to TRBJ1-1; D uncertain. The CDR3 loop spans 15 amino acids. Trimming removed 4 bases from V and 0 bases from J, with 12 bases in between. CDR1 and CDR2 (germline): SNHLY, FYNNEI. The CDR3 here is CASSGTGSMNTEAFF. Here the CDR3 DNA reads TGTGCCAGCAGTGGAACGGGCAGTATGAACACTGAAGCTTTCTTT. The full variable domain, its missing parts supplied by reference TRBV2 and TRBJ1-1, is EPEVTQTPSHQVTQMGQEVILRCVPISNHLYFYWYRQILGQKVEFLVSFYNNEISEKSEIFDDQFSVERPDGSNFTLKIRSTKLEDSAMYFCASSGTGSMNTEAFFGQGTRLTVV.

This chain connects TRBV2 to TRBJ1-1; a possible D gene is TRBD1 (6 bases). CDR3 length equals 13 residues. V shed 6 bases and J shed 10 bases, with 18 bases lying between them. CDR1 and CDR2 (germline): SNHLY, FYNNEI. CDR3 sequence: CASSYPGDKGAFF. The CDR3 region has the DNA TGTGCCAGCAGCTACCCCGGGGACAAAGGAGCTTTCTTT.

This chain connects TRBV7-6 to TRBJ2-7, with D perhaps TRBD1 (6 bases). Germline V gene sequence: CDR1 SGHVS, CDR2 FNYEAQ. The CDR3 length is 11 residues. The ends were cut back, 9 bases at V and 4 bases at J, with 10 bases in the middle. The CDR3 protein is CARQGGYEQYF. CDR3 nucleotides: TGTGCCAGACAGGGCGGGTACGAGCAGTACTTC.

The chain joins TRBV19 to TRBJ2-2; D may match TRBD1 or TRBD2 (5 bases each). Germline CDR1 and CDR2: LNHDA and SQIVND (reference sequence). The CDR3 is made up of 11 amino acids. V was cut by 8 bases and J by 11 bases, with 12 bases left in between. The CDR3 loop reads CASWGTAELFF. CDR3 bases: TGTGCCAGTTGGGGGACGGCCGAGCTGTTTTTT.

The CDR3 sequence: CSVVEAGRNTEAFF. The CDR3 nucleotides are TGCAGCGTCGTAGAGGCAGGGCGGAACACTGAAGCTTTCTTT. The J gene is TRBJ1-1, the V gene TRBV29-1; TRBD1 is a possible D gene (5 bases). V dropped 6 bases and J dropped 1 base, with 15 bases sitting between them. Per germline, CDR1 SQVTM and CDR2 ANQGSEA. There are 14 residues in the CDR3.

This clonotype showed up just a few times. The CDR3 DNA follows: TGCGCCAGCAGTGAGTCGACTCTTAGGAACACCGGGGAGCTGTTTTTT. Its protein is CASSESTLRNTGELFF. The rearrangement uses TRBV10-2 and TRBJ2-2; D is undetermined. The V and J ends lost 0 bases and 1 base respectively, with 9 bases between them. CDR1 and CDR2 (germline): WSHSY, SAAADI. The length of the CDR3 is 16 residues.

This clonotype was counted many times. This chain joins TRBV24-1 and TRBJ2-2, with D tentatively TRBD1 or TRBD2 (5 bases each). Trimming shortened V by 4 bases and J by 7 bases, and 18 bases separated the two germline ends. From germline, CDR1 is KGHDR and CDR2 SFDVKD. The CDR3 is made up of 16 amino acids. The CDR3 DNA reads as TGTGCCACCAGTGACCCGGGACGGCCAGGAAGCGGGGAGCTGTTTTTT. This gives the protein CATSDPGRPGSGELFF.

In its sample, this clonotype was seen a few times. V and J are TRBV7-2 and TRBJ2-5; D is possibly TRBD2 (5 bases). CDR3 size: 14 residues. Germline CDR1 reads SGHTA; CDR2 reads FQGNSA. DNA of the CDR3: TGTGCTAGAGCTGAACGGACTCCCCGGGAGACCCAGTACTTC. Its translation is CARAERTPRETQYF.

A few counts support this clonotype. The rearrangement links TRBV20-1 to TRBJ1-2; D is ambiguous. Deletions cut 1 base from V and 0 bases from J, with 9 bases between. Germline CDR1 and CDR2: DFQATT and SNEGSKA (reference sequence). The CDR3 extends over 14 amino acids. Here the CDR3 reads CSARGIFANYGYTF. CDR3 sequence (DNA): TGCAGTGCTAGAGGGATCTTTGCTAACTATGGCTACACCTTC.

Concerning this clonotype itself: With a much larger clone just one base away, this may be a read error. The CDR3 DNA is TGTGCCAGCAGCCTCCCACAGGCTACTGAAGCTTTCTTT. This encodes CASSLPQATEAFF. V gene TRBV7-2 combines with J gene TRBJ1-1, with D tentatively TRBD1 (5 bases). CDR3 length: 13 amino acids. Germline V gene sequence: CDR1 SGHTA, CDR2 FQGNSA. Between the trimmed V and J ends, which lost 5 bases and 5 bases, there was a span of 12 bases. The complete variable domain, with remaining parts taken from reference TRBV7-2 and TRBJ1-1, reads GAGVSQSPSNKVTEKGKDVELRCDPISGHTALYWYRQSLGQGLEFLIYFQGNSAPDKSGLPSDRFSAERTGGSVSTLTIQRTQQEDSAVYLCASSLPQATEAFFGQGTRLTVV.